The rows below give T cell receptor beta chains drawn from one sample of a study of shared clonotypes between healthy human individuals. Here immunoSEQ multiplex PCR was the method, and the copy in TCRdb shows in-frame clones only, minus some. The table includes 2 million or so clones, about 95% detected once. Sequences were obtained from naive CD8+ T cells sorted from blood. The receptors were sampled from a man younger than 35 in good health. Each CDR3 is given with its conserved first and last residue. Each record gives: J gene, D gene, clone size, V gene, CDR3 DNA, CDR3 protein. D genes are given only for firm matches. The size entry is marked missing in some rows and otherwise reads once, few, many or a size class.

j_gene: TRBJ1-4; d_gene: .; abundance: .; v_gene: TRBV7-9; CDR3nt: TGTGCCAGCAGCTCCCATGGGGAAACTAATGAAAAACTGTTTTTT; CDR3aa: CASSSHGETNEKLFF
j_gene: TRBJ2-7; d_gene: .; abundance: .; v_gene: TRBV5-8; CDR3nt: TGTGCCAGCAGCCCATGGAACGGGGGCTACGAGCAGTACTTC; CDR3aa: CASSPWNGGYEQYF
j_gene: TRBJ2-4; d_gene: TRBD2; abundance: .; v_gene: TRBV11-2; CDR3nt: TGTGCCAGCAGCTACGGGGGGGCCAAAAACATTCAGTACTTC; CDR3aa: CASSYGGAKNIQYF
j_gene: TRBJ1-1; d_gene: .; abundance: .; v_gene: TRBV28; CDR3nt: TGTGCCAGCAGTGAAGAGAGAACTGAAGCTTTCTTT; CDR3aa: CASSEERTEAFF
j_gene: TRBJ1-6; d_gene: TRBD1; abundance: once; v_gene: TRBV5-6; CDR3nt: TGTGCCAGCAGCTTGGCCCCGGGACAGGCTGTTTCACCCCTCCACTTT; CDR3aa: CASSLAPGQAVSPLHF
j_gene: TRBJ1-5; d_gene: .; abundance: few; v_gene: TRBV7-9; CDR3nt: TGTGCCAGCACAACGGCAAAGGACGTCGAACAGCATTTT; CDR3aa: CASTTAKDVEQHF
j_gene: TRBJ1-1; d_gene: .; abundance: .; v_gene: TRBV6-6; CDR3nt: TGTGCCAGCAGTTCCCCAGGGGCCACTGAAGCTTTCTTT; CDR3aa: CASSSPGATEAFF
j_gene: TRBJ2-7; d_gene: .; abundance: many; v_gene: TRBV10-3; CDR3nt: TGTGCCATCAGTGAGGGAAATGCCTACGAGCAGTACTTC; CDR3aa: CAISEGNAYEQYF
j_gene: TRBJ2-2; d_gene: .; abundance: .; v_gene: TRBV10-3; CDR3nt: TGTGCCATCAGTGGGACGGGGGGCGAGACCGGGGAGCTGTTTTTT; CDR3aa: CAISGTGGETGELFF
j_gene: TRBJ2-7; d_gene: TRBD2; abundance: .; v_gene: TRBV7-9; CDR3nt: TGTGCCAGCAGCTCTTGGACTAGCGGGGACTACGAGCAGTACTTC; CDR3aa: CASSSWTSGDYEQYF
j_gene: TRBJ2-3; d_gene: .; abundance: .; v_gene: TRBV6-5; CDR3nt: TGTGCCAGCAGTTCCACGCCCGTTGATACGCAGTATTTT; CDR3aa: CASSSTPVDTQYF
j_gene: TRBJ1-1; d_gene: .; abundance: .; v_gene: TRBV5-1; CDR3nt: TGCGCCAGCAGCTTGGAGTCCCGAGTAGGATTGATGAACACTGAAGCTTTCTTT; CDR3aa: CASSLESRVGLMNTEAFF
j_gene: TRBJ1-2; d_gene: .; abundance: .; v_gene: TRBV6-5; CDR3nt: TGTGCCAGCAGTTACACGGGACGGGATGGCTACACCTTC; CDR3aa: CASSYTGRDGYTF
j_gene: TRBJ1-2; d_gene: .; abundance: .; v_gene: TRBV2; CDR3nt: TGTGCCGCGCCCCCACCGATTGCGGGGGGTTTAGACTATGGCTACACCTTC; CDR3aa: CAAPPPIAGGLDYGYTF
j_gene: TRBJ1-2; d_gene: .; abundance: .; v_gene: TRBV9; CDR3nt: TGTGCCAGCAGCGAACCGACAGGATATAACTATGGCTACACCTTC; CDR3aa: CASSEPTGYNYGYTF
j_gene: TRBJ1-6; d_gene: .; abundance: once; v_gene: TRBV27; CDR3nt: TGTGCCAGCAGACTCCTACAGAGCTCCTATAATTCACCCCTCCACTTT; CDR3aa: CASRLLQSSYNSPLHF
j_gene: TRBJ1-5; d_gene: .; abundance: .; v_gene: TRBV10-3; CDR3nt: TGTGCCATCAGTGAGTCAGGAGGGGGTCAGCCCCAGCATTTT; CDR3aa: CAISESGGGQPQHF
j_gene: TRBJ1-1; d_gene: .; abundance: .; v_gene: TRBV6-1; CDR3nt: TGTGCCAGCAGTGAAAAAAGGACCTCGAACACTGAAGCTTTCTTT; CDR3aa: CASSEKRTSNTEAFF
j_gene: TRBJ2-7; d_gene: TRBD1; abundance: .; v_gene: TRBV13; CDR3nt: TGTGCCAGCAGCTCTTTCGACAGGGGGCCTTCCTACGAGCAGTACTTC; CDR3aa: CASSSFDRGPSYEQYF
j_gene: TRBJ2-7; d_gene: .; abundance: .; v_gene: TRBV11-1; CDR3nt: TGTGCCAGCAGCTCGGGCCTCTCCTACGAGCAGTACTTC; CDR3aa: CASSSGLSYEQYF
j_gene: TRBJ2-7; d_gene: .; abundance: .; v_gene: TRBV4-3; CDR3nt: TGCGCCAGCAGCCAAGAAAGGACACGGGGCTACGAGCAGTACTTC; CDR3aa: CASSQERTRGYEQYF
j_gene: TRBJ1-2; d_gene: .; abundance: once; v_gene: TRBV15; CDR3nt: TGTGCCACCAGCAGAGACCGGACAGAGACATCACCCTATGGCTACACCTTC; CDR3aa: CATSRDRTETSPYGYTF
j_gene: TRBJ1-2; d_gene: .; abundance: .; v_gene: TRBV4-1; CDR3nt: TGCGCCAGCAGCCAAGGGGGCGGGGGGAGCTATGGCTACACCTTC; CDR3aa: CASSQGGGGSYGYTF
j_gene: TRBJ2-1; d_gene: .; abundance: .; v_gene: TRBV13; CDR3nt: TGTGCCAGCAGCTTAACAGTGGGCAATGAGCAGTTCTTC; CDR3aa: CASSLTVGNEQFF